One sample yielded the 30 T cell receptor beta chains listed below, sequenced in a study of T cells in Graves' hyperthyroidism and ophthalmopathy (dated by TCRdb to between 2017 and 2020). Library preparation was by multiplex PCR. TCRdb lists the instrument as Illumina HiSeq 2000. The TCR beta CDR3 regions were amplified from the RNA transcripts. The TCR CDR3 was subjected to a first round of RT-PCR using the HTBI primer set and the Qiagen OneStep RT-PCR kit. TCRdb applied fastp at Q25 and MiXCR to the public reads, then kept only in-frame beta chains. Each record represents a unique CDR3 protein, reported with the most common genes and DNA among its rows. This sample holds about 620,000 distinct CDR3 sequences; 15% to 20% were observed only once. The leading ten clones occupy less than 4.5% of the sample. The sample comprised blood. These receptors originate from a woman in her 30s with Graves' hyperthyroidism.

The sample holds a few counts of this clonotype. The rearrangement links TRBV10-2 to TRBJ2-2; D gene ambiguous. V lost 7 bases and J 5 bases, leaving 11 bases between the germline ends. Per the germline V gene, CDR1 is WSHSY and CDR2 is SAAADI. The CDR3 is 13 amino acids. The CDR3 DNA follows: TGCGCCAGCAACCCTCAGCCAACCGGGGAGCTGTTTTTT. Translated, it gives CASNPQPTGELFF.

In its sample, this clonotype was seen many times. The CDR3, as DNA: TGTGCCAGCAGTGAAGCCCCGGGGCATGACTCCTACGAGCAGTACTTC. Translated: CASSEAPGHDSYEQYF. This chain uses TRBV6-1 with TRBJ2-7; perhaps D is TRBD1 or TRBD2 (5 bases each). Per the germline V gene, CDR1 is MNHNS and CDR2 is SASEGT. This CDR3 spans 16 amino acids. V lost 0 bases and J 0 bases, leaving 12 bases between the germline ends.

The chain joins TRBV29-1 to TRBJ2-7, with 7 bases lining up with TRBD1. The CDR3 length is 12 residues. V trimming: 7 bases; J trimming: 5 bases; junction bases outside the gene matches: 8. Germline lookup yields CDR1 SQVTM and CDR2 ANQGSEA. CDR3 region: CSASGQSHEQYF. The DNA of the CDR3 is TGCAGCGCCTCGGGACAGTCCCACGAGCAGTACTTC.

In its sample, this clonotype was seen many times. The chain links TRBV12-3 or TRBV12-4 to TRBJ1-2; D is unresolved. The CDR3 covers 13 residues. The ends were cut back, 3 bases at V and 8 bases at J, with 13 bases in the middle. CDR3 nucleotides: TGTGCCAGCAGTTTGAGACTGGGTTGGGGCTACACCTTC. Protein product: CASSLRLGWGYTF.

Ten or more counts support this clonotype. V is TRBV12-3 or TRBV12-4 and J is TRBJ2-7; D unclear. The CDR3 is 13 residues long. Trimming shortened V by 6 bases and J by 7 bases, and 16 bases separated the two germline ends. In nucleotides, the CDR3 is TGTGCCAGCAGCCCTCAGGAATCTTGGGAGCAGTACTTC. Protein: CASSPQESWEQYF.

The chain joins TRBV28 to TRBJ2-4; no reliable D call. There are 17 residues in the CDR3. The germline gives CDR1 MDHEN, CDR2 SYDVKM. The ends were cut back, 3 bases at V and 0 bases at J, with 15 bases in the middle. CDR3 region: CASSFIWSYTAKNIQYF. For the CDR3, the DNA is TGTGCCAGCAGTTTTATTTGGTCCTATACAGCCAAAAACATTCAGTACTTC.

V gene TRBV28 combines with J gene TRBJ2-3, with D hard to call. CDR1 and CDR2 (germline): MDHEN, SYDVKM. The CDR3 runs 15 residues. V lost 5 bases, J lost 6 bases, and 18 bases lay in between. CDR3 protein: CASSIRSTATDTQYF. In nucleotides, the CDR3 is TGTGCCAGCAGTATCCGATCTACCGCCACCGATACGCAGTATTTT.

The chain recombines TRBV20-1 with TRBJ2-7; maybe TRBD1 (5 bases). This CDR3 is built from 14 residues. Germline V lookup: CDR1 DFQATT, CDR2 SNEGSKA (reference sequence). V lost 0 bases, J lost 2 bases, and 11 bases lay in between. The CDR3 loop reads CSAREATGTYEQYF. Here the CDR3 DNA reads TGCAGTGCTAGAGAGGCCACAGGTACCTACGAGCAGTACTTC.

This chain joins TRBV14 and TRBJ2-2; possible D gene TRBD2, 6 bases. This CDR3 is built from 14 residues. Germline CDR1 reads SGHDN; CDR2 reads FVKESK. Trimming shortened V by 5 bases and J by 6 bases, and 13 bases separated the two germline ends. CDR3 nucleotide sequence: TGTGCCAGCAGCAAGAGCGGGTTCCCCGGGGAGCTGTTTTTT. Its protein is CASSKSGFPGELFF.

The chain recombines TRBV7-9 with TRBJ2-3; the D is unclear. V dropped 1 base and J dropped 4 bases, with 9 bases sitting between them. Germline V gene lookup returns CDR1 SEHNR and CDR2 FQNEAQ (reference sequence). The CDR3 has 14 residues. The CDR3 region is CASSLVGFSDTQYF. The CDR3 region has the DNA TGTGCCAGCAGCTTAGTAGGCTTTTCAGATACGCAGTATTTT.

V is TRBV27 and J is TRBJ1-6; D may be TRBD1 (6 bases). Germline values: CDR1 MNHEY, CDR2 SMNVEV (reference sequence). The CDR3 length is 15 residues. The ends were cut back, 6 bases at V and 10 bases at J, with 19 bases in the middle. The CDR3 DNA sequence: TGTGCCAGCAGGCTCCGGGGGCTACCGGAATCACCCCTCCACTTT. Encoded protein: CASRLRGLPESPLHF.

This clonotype was seen ten or more times. This rearrangement joins TRBV20-1 to TRBJ2-1, with D possibly matching TRBD2 (5 bases). Trimming left V 5 bases short and J 8 bases short, with 10 bases between. There are 11 residues in the CDR3. The germline gives CDR1 DFQATT, CDR2 SNEGSKA (reference sequence). CDR3 nucleotides: TGCAGTGCTGGGAGAGGGCATGAGCAGTTCTTC. This encodes CSAGRGHEQFF.

In its sample, this clonotype was seen a few times. The CDR3, as DNA: TGCAGCGCCGGGGGGGGGGCCGGGGAGCTGTTTTTT. It yields the protein CSAGGGAGELFF. This chain uses TRBV29-1 with TRBJ2-2; 8 nucleotides line up with TRBD2. V dropped 7 bases and J dropped 6; count of bases not matched to a gene: 4. This CDR3 is 12 amino acids long. Germline V CDR1 and CDR2: SQVTM, ANQGSEA.

The rearrangement links TRBV5-1 to TRBJ2-1; the D gene is possibly TRBD1 (5 bases). Trimming left V 4 bases short and J 3 bases short, with 20 bases between. CDR1 SGHRS and CDR2 YFSETQ come from the germline V gene. This CDR3 comprises 17 residues. This CDR3 is CASSQTLDSLIYNEQFF. The CDR3 region has the DNA TGCGCCAGCAGCCAAACCCTTGACAGTTTAATCTACAATGAGCAGTTCTTC. The complete variable domain, with remaining parts taken from reference TRBV5-1 and TRBJ2-1, reads KAGVTQTPRYLIKTRGQQVTLSCSPISGHRSVSWYQQTPGQGLQFLFEYFSETQRNKGNFPGRFSGRQFSNSRSEMNVSTLELGDSALYLCASSQTLDSLIYNEQFFGPGTRLTVL.

With regard to this clonotype: No conserved phenylalanine or tryptophan is present at the end of the CDR3, so a read error is the likely explanation. The V call is TRBV10-2, the J call TRBJ1-2; D is unclear. The germline gives CDR1 WSHSY, CDR2 SAAADI. V gave up 2 bases and J gave up 4 bases, with 11 bases separating them. There are 14 residues in the CDR3. The CDR3 loop is CASSEDSTVYGYTL. The DNA of the CDR3 is TGCGCCAGCAGTGAGGACTCGACGGTCTATGGCTACACCCTC.

This clonotype was observed at least ten times. The V call is TRBV15, the J call TRBJ2-1, with D possibly being TRBD1 (6 bases). Germline CDR1 is LNHNV and CDR2 is YYDKDF (reference sequence). V was clipped by 5 bases and J by 4 bases, with 21 bases between them. The length of the CDR3 is 17 residues. CDR3 region: CATSAAGRGNSYNEQFF. The CDR3, as DNA: TGTGCCACCAGCGCAGCAGGTAGGGGGAACTCGTACAATGAGCAGTTCTTC.

There are many counts of this clonotype. The V call is TRBV3-1, the J call TRBJ1-1; D might be TRBD1 (5 bases). The length of the CDR3 is 13 residues. The germline V gene encodes CDR1 LGHDT and CDR2 YNNKEL (reference sequence). V gave up 5 bases and J gave up 1 base, with 8 bases separating them. The CDR3 loop reads CASSNTGNTEAFF. DNA for the CDR3: TGTGCCAGCAGCAACACAGGGAACACTGAAGCTTTCTTT.

The sample holds many counts of this clonotype. V gene TRBV28 combines with J gene TRBJ2-1; D could derive from TRBD1 or TRBD2 (5 bases each). Germline CDR1 is MDHEN and CDR2 is SYDVKM. Trimming cost V 6 bases and J 6 bases, with 18 bases left between them. The CDR3 loop spans 15 amino acids. The CDR3 nucleotides are TGTGCCAGCAGCCCCGGGGTGGGGCCCCCCAATGAGCAGTTCTTC. Protein: CASSPGVGPPNEQFF.

This clonotype has at least ten counts. V gene TRBV11-2 combines with J gene TRBJ2-7; 7 nucleotides agree with TRBD1. The ends lost 5 bases at V and 6 bases at J; junction bases unmatched: 10. This CDR3 is built from 14 residues. Germline V lookup: CDR1 SGHAT, CDR2 FQNNGV. The CDR3 spells CASSPTTGAGEQYF. CDR3 nucleotides: TGTGCCAGCAGCCCTACCACAGGGGCTGGCGAGCAGTACTTC. Full variable domain (rest looked up from reference TRBV11-2 and TRBJ2-7): EAGVAQSPRYKIIEKRQSVAFWCNPISGHATLYWYQQILGQGPKLLIQFQNNGVVDDSQLPKDRFSAERLKGVDSTLKIQPAKLEDSAVYLCASSPTTGAGEQYFGPGTRLTVT.

This clonotype was recorded at least ten times. V usage is TRBV6-1 and J usage is TRBJ2-7; 11 nucleotides align to TRBD2. The CDR3 runs 16 residues. Trimming cost V 5 bases and J 2 bases; bases outside gene matches: 8. Germline assignment: CDR1 MNHNS and CDR2 SASEGT. The CDR3 coding sequence is TGTGCCAGCAGTTACCTGCTAGCGGGAGGACCCTACGAGCAGTACTTC. This sequence encodes CASSYLLAGGPYEQYF.

The chain has TRBV10-3 and TRBJ2-7; 9 bases map to TRBD2. Germline V gene sequence: CDR1 ENHRY, CDR2 SYGVKD. This CDR3 is built from 14 residues. Trimming took 6 bases from V and 3 from J; bases not matched to a gene: 6. The CDR3 region is CAISFGTSSYEQYF. The CDR3 DNA sequence: TGTGCCATCAGCTTCGGGACTAGCAGCTACGAGCAGTACTTC.

The chain employs TRBV9 and TRBJ2-5; D remains ambiguous. Germline CDR1 is SGDLS and CDR2 is YYNGEE. The CDR3 has 13 residues. V shed 5 bases and J shed 5 bases, with 13 bases lying between them. The chain's CDR3 is CASSVGDIETQYF. The CDR3, as DNA: TGTGCCAGCAGTGTCGGCGACATCGAGACCCAGTACTTC.

The J gene is TRBJ2-7, the V gene TRBV14; D unresolved. The CDR3 runs 13 residues. Deletions cut 0 bases from V and 5 bases from J, with 8 bases between. Per the germline V gene, CDR1 is SGHDN and CDR2 is FVKESK. CDR3: CASSQEAPNEQYF. The CDR3 DNA reads as TGTGCCAGCAGCCAAGAGGCCCCTAACGAGCAGTACTTC.

The chain recombines TRBV19 with TRBJ1-5, with TRBD1 as a possible D gene (6 bases). V lost 3 bases and J lost 6, with 15 bases in between. Germline CDR1 and CDR2: LNHDA and SQIVND (reference sequence). CDR3 length: 15 amino acids. The CDR3 sequence: CASSITGAWGQPQHF. Written as DNA, the CDR3 is TGTGCCAGTAGTATTACGGGGGCCTGGGGTCAGCCCCAGCATTTT.

The CDR3 sequence: CASSIMRTSVDEQFF. Here the CDR3 DNA reads TGTGCCAGTAGTATAATGCGGACTAGCGTTGATGAGCAGTTCTTC. V usage is TRBV19 and J usage is TRBJ2-1; 9 bases match TRBD2. The CDR3 consists of 15 residues. Germline CDR1 reads LNHDA; CDR2 reads SQIVND (reference sequence). Germline trimming cut 2 bases from V and 8 bases from J; bases unmatched to any gene: 7.

This rearrangement joins TRBV9 to TRBJ2-3; 11 nucleotides line up with TRBD2. The CDR3 covers 19 residues. Germline values: CDR1 SGDLS, CDR2 YYNGEE. V lost 3 bases and J lost 2; bases outside the gene matches: 14. This CDR3 reads CASSGRLAGPPGPTDTQYF. The CDR3 nucleotides are TGTGCCAGCAGCGGGCGACTAGCGGGACCCCCTGGTCCCACAGATACGCAGTATTTT.

In its sample, this clonotype was seen many times. This sequence joins TRBV7-2 and TRBJ2-3; TRBD1 is a possible D gene (6 bases). V lost 5 bases to trimming and J lost 3 bases, with 12 bases between them. This CDR3 is built from 14 residues. CDR1 and CDR2 from the germline V gene are SGHTA and FQGNSA. CDR3 in DNA: TGTGCCAGCAGCCCCGACAGGAGAACAGATACGCAGTATTTT. This gives the protein CASSPDRRTDTQYF.

This clonotype appeared a few times. This CDR3 reads CSARDKAAIVLNTEAFF. CDR3 coding DNA: TGCAGTGCTAGAGATAAGGCAGCTATCGTTTTGAACACTGAAGCTTTCTTT. The chain couples TRBV20-1 to TRBJ1-1, with D unclear. Germline loops: CDR1 DFQATT, CDR2 SNEGSKA (reference sequence). V was shortened by 0 bases and J by 0 bases, with 17 bases between the two germline ends. The CDR3 is made up of 17 amino acids.

This clonotype was recorded at least ten times. The genes are TRBV9 and TRBJ2-5; D is unclear. From germline, CDR1 is SGDLS and CDR2 YYNGEE. V lost 0 bases and J lost 2, with 11 bases in between. The CDR3 covers 15 residues. The CDR3 DNA follows: TGTGCCAGCAGCGTAGGGAGTCGGTCTCAAGAGACCCAGTACTTC. Protein: CASSVGSRSQETQYF.

The rearrangement joins TRBV4-1 to TRBJ2-2, with 11 nucleotides matching TRBD2. Germline CDR1 is MGHRA and CDR2 is YSYEKL. The CDR3 runs 16 residues. Trimming removed 1 base from V and 6 bases from J; junction bases left unmatched: 4. The CDR3, as DNA: TGCGCCAGCAGCCAAGTTCTAGCGGGAGGAGCCGGGGAGCTGTTTTTT. It codes for CASSQVLAGGAGELFF.